One sample yielded the 21 T cell receptor beta chains listed below, sequenced in a study of blood T cells in healthy people across ages (dated by TCRdb to between 2015 and 2016). Libraries were made using 5' RACE. TCRdb shows the sequencer as Illumina HiSeq 2500. A second roughly 7 to 11 cycle PCR used a sample-barcoded 5' primer and a J-beta primer mix. The public reads were reprocessed in TCRdb via fastp at Q25 and MiXCR, keeping in-frame beta chains. Here each entry gathers all rows of one CDR3 protein and keeps the most common genes and DNA. The sample profile shows 780,000 or so distinct CDR3 sequences; 56% of them were found once. Jointly, the top ten make up around a quarter of the sample. Material: blood. Receptor source: a man aged 35-49 years in good health.

Only a few counts were recorded for this clonotype. The V gene is TRBV7-8, the J gene TRBJ1-2; a weak D match, TRBD1 (5 bases). The CDR3 runs to 12 residues. CDR1 is SGHVS, CDR2 FQNEAQ, per germline. The V end was cut by 0 bases, the J end by 7 bases, with 6 bases between. This chain's CDR3 is CASSLAGGGYTF. Written as DNA, the CDR3 is TGTGCCAGCAGCTTAGCTGGGGGTGGCTACACCTTC.

This chain joins TRBV9 and TRBJ2-3; 7 nucleotides line up with TRBD1. This CDR3 spans 15 amino acids. CDR1 and CDR2 (germline): SGDLS, YYNGEE. Losses at the gene ends were 4 bases for V and 0 bases for J; bases not matched to a gene: 5. Here the CDR3 DNA reads TGTGCCAGCAGCCCTGGACAGGAGAGCACAGATACGCAGTATTTT. It specifies CASSPGQESTDTQYF. The complete variable domain, with remaining parts taken from reference TRBV9 and TRBJ2-3, reads DSGVTQTPKHLITATGQRVTLRCSPRSGDLSVYWYQQSLDQGLQFLIQYYNGEERAKGNILERFSAQQFPDLHSELNLSSLELGDSALYFCASSPGQESTDTQYFGPGTRLTVL.

The V call is TRBV15, the J call TRBJ2-1; 11 bases map to TRBD2. There are 16 residues in the CDR3. The germline V gene has CDR1 LNHNV and CDR2 YYDKDF (reference sequence). The V and J ends lost 5 bases and 2 bases, in that order; junction bases with no gene match: 5. In DNA form, the CDR3 reads TGTGCCACCAGCGAGGGACTAGCGGAAGCCTACAATGAGCAGTTCTTC. Protein: CATSEGLAEAYNEQFF.

Only a few counts were recorded for this clonotype. The chain has TRBV10-3 and TRBJ1-2; 7 bases match TRBD1. V shed 6 bases, J shed 7 bases, and the junction held 17 bases outside the gene matches. This CDR3 has 16 amino acids. The germline V gene encodes CDR1 ENHRY and CDR2 SYGVKD. CDR3: CAISAGTALVGGGYTF. The CDR3 bases are TGTGCCATCAGCGCCGGGACAGCTCTAGTTGGTGGTGGCTACACCTTC.

The chain employs TRBV24-1 and TRBJ2-7; 10 nucleotides agree with TRBD1. CDR1 is KGHDR, CDR2 SFDVKD, per germline. V lost 2 bases, J lost 5 bases, and 5 bases stayed unmatched. This CDR3 has 15 amino acids. CDR3 nucleotide sequence: TGTGCCACCAGTGATTATCCTGGACAGGGGGACGAGCAGTACTTC. This translates into CATSDYPGQGDEQYF.

This clonotype has only a few counts. The genes are TRBV13 and TRBJ2-7, with D possibly TRBD1 on 6 matching bases. Trimming left V 1 base short and J 1 base short, with 11 bases between. Germline CDR1 reads PRHDT; CDR2 reads FYEKMQ (reference sequence). The length of the CDR3 is 15 residues. The CDR3 DNA sequence: TGTGCCAGCAGCTTAGTGGGACAAACATCCTACGAGCAGTACTTC. Protein: CASSLVGQTSYEQYF.

This clonotype was observed a handful of times. V and J are TRBV12-5 and TRBJ2-5; 9 positions agree with TRBD1. The J segment lost 1 base and the V segment lost 4 bases, leaving 1 base of the junction unmatched. From germline, CDR1 is LGHNT and CDR2 FRNRAP. CDR3 length: 14 residues. DNA for the CDR3: TGTGCTAGTGGTTCGGACAGGGGCCAAGAGACCCAGTACTTC. Translating gives CASGSDRGQETQYF.

This chain connects TRBV11-2 to TRBJ2-5, with D possibly being TRBD2 (6 bases). Germline V CDR1 and CDR2: SGHAT, FQNNGV. This CDR3 spans 15 amino acids. With 10 bases removed from V and 5 bases from J, the gap between germline ends came to 23 bases. CDR3 sequence (DNA): TGTGCCACCAGTACTGCGGGGCTTATCATGGAGACCCAGTACTTC. Translating gives CATSTAGLIMETQYF.

This chain joins TRBV4-3 and TRBJ1-2; perhaps TRBD1 as D (5 bases). The V end was cut by 4 bases, the J end by 5 bases, with 14 bases between. From germline, CDR1 is LGHNA and CDR2 YSLEER. The CDR3 spans 14 residues. Here the CDR3 DNA reads TGCGCCAGCAGCCCCGGGGCAGAAGGGTATGGCTACACCTTC. It encodes CASSPGAEGYGYTF.

Concerning this clonotype itself: A read error may explain this, as a much larger clone is one base away. The gene calls are TRBV7-2 and TRBJ2-1; 10 nucleotides line up with TRBD2. This CDR3 is built from 16 residues. Unmatched junction bases numbered 13, after V lost 5 bases and J lost 9 bases. Germline V gene lookup returns CDR1 SGHTA and CDR2 FQGNSA. The DNA for the CDR3 is TGTGCCAGCAGCATAAGTGACCTAGCGGGAGCCGGTGAGCAGTTCTTC. Translated, it gives CASSISDLAGAGEQFF.

In this sample, this clonotype turned up a few times. The chain couples TRBV3-1 to TRBJ2-7; D remains ambiguous. The last part of the DNA fits TRBJ2-5 better; the J call may be wrong. In germline, CDR1 is LGHDT, CDR2 YNNKEL (reference sequence). The CDR3 is 12 residues long. The CDR3 region is CASREVGETQYF. The DNA for the CDR3 is TGTGCCAGCAGGGAAGTGGGGGAGACCCAGTACTTC.

The chain joins TRBV7-3 to TRBJ2-3, with D unclear. This CDR3 contains 15 residues. Trimming left V 0 bases short and J 5 bases short, with 12 bases between. Germline assignment: CDR1 SGHTA and CDR2 FQGTGA. The CDR3 loop is CASSLTAGLRDTQYF. CDR3 coding DNA: TGTGCCAGCAGCTTAACCGCAGGCCTCCGAGATACGCAGTATTTT.

This clonotype was found a few times. The V and J genes are TRBV10-3 and TRBJ2-5; a possible D gene is TRBD2 (7 bases). Germline V gene sequence: CDR1 ENHRY, CDR2 SYGVKD. This CDR3 is built from 15 residues. Trimming took off 11 bases at V and 1 base at J, with 20 bases between the two ends. The CDR3 bases are TGTGCCCCCGGGGGCGCTGCGGGAGTCCAAGAGACCCAGTACTTC. Translating it yields CAPGGAAGVQETQYF.

The chain couples TRBV5-1 to TRBJ1-2; possible D gene TRBD1, 5 bases. This CDR3 is 15 amino acids long. Looked up from germline, CDR1 is SGHRS and CDR2 is YFSETQ. The V and J ends lost 2 bases and 5 bases respectively, with 16 bases between them. CDR3 region: CASSFETAVGYGYTF. CDR3 DNA sequence: TGCGCCAGCAGCTTCGAGACAGCGGTGGGGTATGGCTACACCTTC.

V gene TRBV6-2 or TRBV6-3 combines with J gene TRBJ2-2, with a possible D match to TRBD1 (5 bases). There are 15 residues in the CDR3. V was cut by 2 bases and J by 2 bases, with 9 bases left in between. In germline, CDR1 is MNHEY, CDR2 SVGEGT. CDR3 bases: TGTGCCAGCAGTTACGCAGGGAAAAACACCGGGGAGCTGTTTTTT. Translation gives CASSYAGKNTGELFF.

The J gene is TRBJ1-1, the V gene TRBV20-1; tentative D call: TRBD1 (5 bases). CDR1 is DFQATT, CDR2 SNEGSKA, per germline (reference sequence). V shed 5 bases and J shed 12 bases, with 22 bases lying between them. The CDR3 sequence is 13 residues long. CDR3 nucleotides: TGCAGTGCTCACCATCTGAGCACAGGATCAACTTTCTTT. Its translation is CSAHHLSTGSTFF.

This clonotype showed up just once. This sequence joins TRBV7-2 and TRBJ2-3; 8 bases fit TRBD1. CDR3 length equals 16 residues. The germline gives CDR1 SGHTA, CDR2 FQGNSA. V lost 5 bases and J lost 4; bases outside the gene matches: 11. The CDR3 DNA follows: TGTGCCAGCAGCATCCACAGGGGGACCGGCTCAGATACGCAGTATTTT. Its protein product is CASSIHRGTGSDTQYF.

This sequence joins TRBV9 and TRBJ1-1; D is ambiguous. Germline-derived CDR1 and CDR2 are SGDLS and YYNGEE. V shed 0 bases and J shed 0 bases, with 6 bases lying between them. This CDR3 contains 14 residues. The DNA of the CDR3 is TGTGCCAGCAGCGTAGCCTCCATGAACACTGAAGCTTTCTTT. This sequence encodes CASSVASMNTEAFF.

This clonotype was counted only a few times. J is TRBJ2-1 and V is TRBV20-1; 12 nucleotides match TRBD2. CDR1 is DFQATT, CDR2 SNEGSKA, per germline (reference sequence). The V gene end was trimmed by 5 bases and the J gene end by 14 bases; junction bases not matched to a gene: 16. The CDR3 covers 15 residues. As DNA, the CDR3 is TGCAGTGCTTGGGACCGGACTAGCGGGGAGTCTCGGGAGTTCTTC. Its translation: CSAWDRTSGESREFF.

This clonotype was found a few times. The chain joins TRBV21-1 to TRBJ2-4. TRBV21-1 is a known pseudogene. The CDR3 totals 15 residues. CDR3 in amino acids: CASSKVAGSVNIQYF. CDR3 DNA sequence: TGTGCCAGCAGCAAAGTCGCGGGATCGGTAAACATTCAGTACTTC.

V usage is TRBV24-1 and J usage is TRBJ2-6; maybe TRBD2 (5 bases). The CDR3 is 17 residues long. Germline V gene lookup returns CDR1 KGHDR and CDR2 SFDVKD. Trimming pared 3 bases from V and 4 bases from J, leaving 15 bases between. The CDR3 protein is CATSDPGRVSGANVLTF. CDR3 DNA: TGTGCCACCAGTGATCCTGGGCGGGTCTCCGGGGCCAACGTCCTGACTTTC.